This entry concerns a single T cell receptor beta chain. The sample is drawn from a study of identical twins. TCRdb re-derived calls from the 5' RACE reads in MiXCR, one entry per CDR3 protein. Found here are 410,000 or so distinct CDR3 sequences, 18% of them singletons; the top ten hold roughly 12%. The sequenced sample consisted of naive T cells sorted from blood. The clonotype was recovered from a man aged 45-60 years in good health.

The CDR3 protein is CASSYRREQETQYF. CDR3 nucleotides: TGTGCCAGCAGTTACAGGCGGGAACAAGAGACCCAGTACTTC. The chain recombines TRBV6-5 with TRBJ2-5; the D gene is possibly TRBD2 (6 bases). Germline assignment: CDR1 MNHEY and CDR2 SVGAGI. The CDR3 is 14 residues long. V lost 2 bases to trimming and J lost 2 bases, with 9 bases between them.